These 2 T cell receptor beta chains came from one sample sequenced in a study of blood T cell repertoires in COVID-19. Assay: immunoSEQ multiplex PCR; the TCRdb copy retains only in-frame clones and omits some. The sample yields roughly 670,000 clones, about 87% seen once. Sequencing input: peripheral blood. These receptors were collected from a woman under 30 with acute or convalescent COVID-19.

The rearrangement uses TRBV20-1 and TRBJ2-6; D perhaps matches TRBD1 (6 bases). CDR1 DFQATT and CDR2 SNEGSKA come from the germline V gene (reference sequence). The V end was cut by 3 bases, the J end by 0 bases, with 24 bases between. The CDR3 consists of 20 residues. This CDR3 is CSASVQFKGTPSSGANVLTF. The CDR3 nucleotides are TGCAGTGCTAGTGTTCAATTCAAGGGGACACCCTCCTCTGGGGCCAACGTCCTGACTTTC.

The chain couples TRBV13 to TRBJ2-7; D unclear. Germline assignment: CDR1 PRHDT and CDR2 FYEKMQ (reference sequence). V was clipped by 3 bases and J by 4 bases, with 10 bases between them. The CDR3 is 13 amino acids. CDR3 loop: CASSFSAQYEQYF. The CDR3 DNA sequence: TGTGCCAGCAGCTTCAGCGCTCAGTACGAGCAGTACTTC.